Presented here are 18 T cell receptor beta chains from one specimen sequenced in a study of T-cell reconstitution after alpha-beta-depleted transplantation in children. The authors prepared the TCRbeta library with unique molecular identifiers. MiXCR, run by TCRdb on the PCR reads, gives a single entry per CDR3 protein. Of 7,500 to 10,000 distinct CDR3 sequences in the sample, 10% to 15% were seen once. Sequencing was performed on PBMCs, mostly from graft donor cells, taken 60 days after TCRalphabeta/CD19-depleted stem cell transplant. The receptors originated from a patient under 10 years old who had a stem cell transplant for inherited bone marrow failure, so the T cells may come from the graft donor.

This clonotype was recorded at least ten times. J is TRBJ2-5 and V is TRBV28, with a tentative D call TRBD2 (6 bases). Trimming took off 2 bases at V and 1 base at J, with 11 bases between the two ends. The CDR3 is 15 residues long. In germline, CDR1 is MDHEN, CDR2 SYDVKM. CDR3 coding DNA: TGTGCCAGCAGTTTACTGGGTAGCGGCCAAGAGACCCAGTACTTC. It yields the protein CASSLLGSGQETQYF. The full variable domain, its missing parts supplied by reference TRBV28 and TRBJ2-5, is DVKVTQSSRYLVKRTGEKVFLECVQDMDHENMFWYRQDPGLGLRLIYFSYDVKMKEKGDIPEGYSVSREKKERFSLILESASTNQTSMYLCASSLLGSGQETQYFGPGTRLLVL.

The table lists this clonotype with many counts. The V and J genes are TRBV11-3 and TRBJ2-5; maybe TRBD1 (6 bases). Germline CDR1 and CDR2: SGHNT and YENEEA. The CDR3 consists of 14 residues. V was pared by 6 bases and J by 4 bases, with 15 bases between. The CDR3 nucleotides are TGTGCCAGCAGTAAAAACAGGGAGTCAGAGACCCAGTACTTC. Its translation: CASSKNRESETQYF.

This clonotype has at least ten counts. V and J are TRBV7-9 and TRBJ2-1; 11 bases agree with TRBD1. The CDR3 extends over 14 amino acids. CDR1 SEHNR and CDR2 FQNEAQ come from the germline V gene (reference sequence). After removal of 5 bases from V and 10 bases from J, the junction contained 7 bases not matched to a gene. This chain's CDR3 is CASSSGQGAGEQFF. CDR3 in DNA: TGTGCCAGCAGCAGCGGACAGGGGGCAGGGGAGCAGTTCTTC. Drawing the rest from reference TRBV7-9 and TRBJ2-1, the complete variable domain is DTGVSQNPRHKITKRGQNVTFRCDPISEHNRLYWYRQTLGQGPEFLTYFQNEAQLEKSRLLSDRFSAERPKGSFSTLEIQRTEQGDSAMYLCASSSGQGAGEQFFGPGTRLTVL.

Ten or more counts support this clonotype. This chain links TRBV19 with TRBJ2-7; D is perhaps TRBD2 (5 bases). CDR3 size: 15 residues. V gave up 6 bases and J gave up 0 bases, with 15 bases separating them. CDR1 is LNHDA, CDR2 SQIVND, per germline (reference sequence). CDR3 in amino acids: CASSTRRTLSYEQYF. The DNA for the CDR3 is TGTGCCAGTAGCACCCGACGGACTCTCTCCTACGAGCAGTACTTC. The full variable domain, completed using reference TRBV19 and TRBJ2-7, is DGGITQSPKYLFRKEGQNVTLSCEQNLNHDAMYWYRQDPGQGLRLIYYSQIVNDFQKGDIAEGYSVSREKKESFPLTVTSAQKNPTAFYLCASSTRRTLSYEQYFGPGTRLTVT.

The table lists this clonotype with many counts. For the CDR3, the DNA is TGCGCCAGCAGTGAAGACGGCAATTCACCCCTCCACTTT. Translating it yields CASSEDGNSPLHF. This rearrangement joins TRBV10-1 to TRBJ1-6; D ambiguous. Germline-derived CDR1 and CDR2 are WNHNN and SYGVQD (reference sequence). CDR3 length: 13 residues. V lost 3 bases to trimming and J lost 7 bases, with 7 bases between them.

This clonotype was counted many times. V and J are TRBV7-2 and TRBJ2-1; TRBD2 aligns across 8 bases. This CDR3 region has 17 residues. V lost 5 bases, J lost 1 base, and 10 bases stayed unmatched. From germline, CDR1 is SGHTA and CDR2 FQGNSA. The CDR3 loop is CASSATRTSNSYNEQFF. The DNA for the CDR3 is TGTGCCAGCAGCGCCACCCGGACTAGCAATTCCTACAATGAGCAGTTCTTC.

This clonotype appeared many times. The gene calls are TRBV28 and TRBJ1-5; D possibly corresponds to TRBD1 (5 bases). This CDR3 region has 14 residues. Trimming took off 4 bases at V and 6 bases at J, with 13 bases between the two ends. CDR1 and CDR2 from the germline V gene are MDHEN and SYDVKM. The CDR3: CASSSLGGGQPQHF. The CDR3 DNA follows: TGTGCCAGCAGTTCACTCGGGGGGGGTCAGCCCCAGCATTTT.

This chain connects TRBV20-1 to TRBJ2-5, with TRBD2 matching over 12 bases. Germline V lookup: CDR1 DFQATT, CDR2 SNEGSKA (reference sequence). The CDR3 extends over 15 amino acids. With 4 bases clipped from V and 4 bases from J, the junction kept 7 bases outside the gene matches. The CDR3 is CSATATSGSRETQYF. The CDR3 DNA is TGCAGTGCTACAGCGACTAGCGGGAGTCGAGAGACCCAGTACTTC.

This clonotype was seen ten or more times. This chain joins TRBV7-9 and TRBJ1-2; 7 bases line up with TRBD1. The junction had 5 bases not matched to a gene; V was cut back by 3 bases and J by 4 bases. Germline CDR1 SEHNR, CDR2 FQNEAQ (reference sequence). This CDR3 has 14 amino acids. As DNA, the CDR3 is TGTGCCAGCAGCTTTGGGGACAGTTTCTATGGCTACACCTTC. Translating gives CASSFGDSFYGYTF.

This clonotype rates as medium-sized. V gene TRBV5-1 combines with J gene TRBJ2-7; 11 positions agree with TRBD1. Germline assignment: CDR1 SGHRS and CDR2 YFSETQ. This CDR3 has 16 amino acids. V gave up 0 bases and J gave up 6 bases; unmatched junction bases: 8. CDR3 in DNA: TGCGCCAGCAGCTTGGCCATTGGACAGGGGGCGTCCGAGCAGTACTTC. It translates to CASSLAIGQGASEQYF.

This clonotype was detected ten times or more. The rearrangement links TRBV28 to TRBJ1-3; 7 bases align to TRBD1. The CDR3 contains 13 residues. Germline V gene data show CDR1 as MDHEN and CDR2 as SYDVKM. With 10 bases clipped from V and 2 bases from J, the junction kept 5 bases outside the gene matches. The CDR3 reads CATRTGTGNTIYF. CDR3 in DNA: TGTGCCACCCGGACAGGAACTGGAAACACCATATATTTT.

Many counts were recorded for this clonotype. The V and J genes are TRBV3-1 and TRBJ2-3; D possibly corresponds to TRBD2 (6 bases). The CDR3 runs to 16 residues. Germline V gene data show CDR1 as LGHDT and CDR2 as YNNKEL (reference sequence). V dropped 0 bases and J dropped 2 bases, with 12 bases sitting between them. CDR3 nucleotides: TGTGCCAGCAGCCAAGAAGGGGAGGCCTACACAGATACGCAGTATTTT. Its protein is CASSQEGEAYTDTQYF.

This clonotype was counted many times. The chain links TRBV7-9 to TRBJ2-1, with 7 nucleotides matching TRBD2. V was pared by 5 bases and J by 0 bases, with 10 bases of the junction left unmatched. CDR1 is SEHNR and CDR2 is FQNEAQ in the germline V gene (reference sequence). This CDR3 region has 17 residues. The CDR3 sequence is CASSPWGAGSSYNEQFF. The CDR3 DNA sequence: TGTGCCAGCAGCCCTTGGGGAGCGGGGAGCTCCTACAATGAGCAGTTCTTC.

This clonotype was observed many times. The chain carries TRBV27 and TRBJ2-2; possibly TRBD2 for D (6 bases). Germline CDR1 reads MNHEY; CDR2 reads SMNVEV (reference sequence). V gave up 6 bases and J gave up 5 bases, with 13 bases separating them. This CDR3 spans 14 amino acids. CDR3 nucleotides: TGTGCCAGCAGAGCGGGTCGACGTACCGGGGAGCTGTTTTTT. This translates into CASRAGRRTGELFF.

This clonotype was detected ten times or more. The V gene is TRBV7-9, the J gene TRBJ1-2; 8 bases are shared with TRBD1. The V and J ends lost 5 bases and 3 bases, in that order; junction bases with no gene match: 2. Germline assignment: CDR1 SEHNR and CDR2 FQNEAQ (reference sequence). This CDR3 has 13 residues. The chain's CDR3 is CASSQQGDYGYTF. DNA of the CDR3: TGTGCCAGCAGCCAACAGGGGGACTATGGCTACACCTTC.

This clonotype was found many times. The chain carries TRBV7-2 and TRBJ2-7; 7 bases are shared with TRBD2. Germline CDR1 SGHTA, CDR2 FQGNSA. After removal of 2 bases from V and 0 bases from J, the junction contained 1 base not matched to a gene. The CDR3 contains 14 residues. Written as DNA, the CDR3 is TGTGCCAGCAGCTTACTAGCGGTCTCCTACGAGCAGTACTTC. As protein: CASSLLAVSYEQYF.

This clonotype was found many times. The chain is built from TRBV6-2 or TRBV6-3 and TRBJ2-5; 8 nucleotides match TRBD2. The V gene end was trimmed by 2 bases and the J gene end by 4 bases; junction bases not matched to a gene: 9. There are 16 residues in the CDR3. Germline lookup yields CDR1 MNHEY and CDR2 SVGEGT. The CDR3 here is CASSYISGRLGETQYF. Written as DNA, the CDR3 is TGTGCCAGCAGTTACATCAGCGGGAGACTGGGAGAGACCCAGTACTTC.

This clonotype is deemed large. The chain employs TRBV7-3 and TRBJ1-5; D may be TRBD1 (6 bases). This CDR3 comprises 16 residues. Trimming left V 3 bases short and J 7 bases short, with 19 bases between. Germline V lookup: CDR1 SGHTA, CDR2 FQGTGA. The CDR3 region has the DNA TGTGCCAGCAGCTTGGGGCCTCTGGGGGCTGGGCAGCCCCAGCATTTT. The encoded protein is CASSLGPLGAGQPQHF.